Shown below are 9 T cell receptor beta chains from a single sample sequenced in a study of CD8+ T cells in alopecia areata. Extraction and reverse transcription of RNA yielded cDNA as the sequencing template. Data came from immunoSEQ multiplex PCR; TCRdb stores just in-frame clones and leaves some out. The top ten clones hold 20% to 25% of a sample with roughly 12,000 clones, approximately 65% of them seen once. From alopecia areata patients, lesional scalp punch biopsies and peripheral blood were collected. The sequencing input was skin. The receptor source for this set is a human donor with alopecia areata.

This clone is large (0.1 to 1%) within its sample. The rearrangement uses TRBV28 and TRBJ2-1, with 9 positions matching TRBD1. Trimming cost V 5 bases and J 7 bases; bases outside gene matches: 12. Per germline, CDR1 MDHEN and CDR2 SYDVKM. This CDR3 spans 16 amino acids. In nucleotides, the CDR3 is TGTGCCAGCAGTACAAAACAGGGGGCGAGAGTGAATGAGCAGTTCTTC. Amino acids: CASSTKQGARVNEQFF.

The chain uses TRBV14 and TRBJ2-3; 7 positions agree with TRBD2. The V gene end was trimmed by 0 bases and the J gene end by 6 bases; junction bases not matched to a gene: 6. The CDR3 has 15 residues. The germline V gene has CDR1 SGHDN and CDR2 FVKESK. CDR3 region: CASSQEGWGGDTQYF. The CDR3 bases are TGTGCCAGCAGCCAAGAGGGCTGGGGGGGGGATACGCAGTATTTT.

The chain combines TRBV7-9 with TRBJ2-7; TRBD1 aligns across 7 bases. Trimming removed 3 bases from V and 1 base from J; junction bases left unmatched: 3. The CDR3 loop spans 14 amino acids. The germline V gene has CDR1 SEHNR and CDR2 FQNEAQ (reference sequence). The CDR3 sequence is CASSLTDRSYEQYF. CDR3 nucleotides: TGTGCCAGCAGCTTGACGGACAGGTCCTACGAGCAGTACTTC.

The rearrangement uses TRBV6-1 and TRBJ2-1; 7 bases agree with TRBD2. This CDR3 contains 15 residues. The germline V gene has CDR1 MNHNS and CDR2 SASEGT. V lost 1 base and J lost 6; bases outside the gene matches: 6. CDR3 nucleotides: TGTGCCAGCAGTGAAGGCCTAGCGGACACCAATGAGCAGTTCTTC. This translates into CASSEGLADTNEQFF.

In nucleotides, the CDR3 is TGTGCCACCAGCAGAGATCGGGTGGGAGTGAAATACGAGCAGTACTTC. Translated, it gives CATSRDRVGVKYEQYF. The V and J genes are TRBV15 and TRBJ2-7, with TRBD2 as a possible D gene (5 bases). With 0 bases removed from V and 4 bases from J, the gap between germline ends came to 16 bases. The germline gives CDR1 LNHNV, CDR2 YYDKDF (reference sequence). The CDR3 loop spans 16 amino acids.

This chain joins TRBV6-4 and TRBJ2-1, with TRBD2 matching over 13 bases. V was pared by 10 bases and J by 8 bases, with 11 bases of the junction left unmatched. CDR1 and CDR2 (germline): MRHNA, SNTAGT. The CDR3 runs to 15 residues. The CDR3 loop reads CATQRTSGSGDEQFF. CDR3 nucleotide sequence: TGTGCCACTCAACGGACTAGCGGGAGTGGGGATGAGCAGTTCTTC.

The chain employs TRBV7-2 and TRBJ1-1, with D perhaps matching TRBD1 (6 bases). The germline CDR1 and CDR2 sequences are SGHTA and FQGNSA. Trimming removed 5 bases from V and 4 bases from J, with 11 bases in between. The CDR3 length is 13 residues. CDR3 region: CASSPGVRTEAFF. The CDR3 DNA sequence: TGTGCCAGCAGCCCAGGGGTTCGCACTGAAGCTTTCTTT.

The rearrangement uses TRBV7-2 and TRBJ2-7; TRBD2 matches 15 bases. The germline CDR1 and CDR2 sequences are SGHTA and FQGNSA. V gave up 2 bases and J gave up 6 bases; unmatched junction bases: 5. The CDR3 sequence is 16 residues long. CDR3 sequence (DNA): TGTGCCAGCAGCTTATCGAGGACTAGCGGGAGGGGCGAGCAGTACTTC. This encodes CASSLSRTSGRGEQYF.

V usage is TRBV7-9 and J usage is TRBJ1-5; 9 positions match TRBD1. This CDR3 contains 16 residues. Germline V gene lookup returns CDR1 SEHNR and CDR2 FQNEAQ (reference sequence). J was trimmed by 4 bases and V by 5 bases; bases with no gene match: 9. CDR3 protein: CASSPQTGGRNQPQHF. Written as DNA, the CDR3 is TGTGCCAGCAGCCCGCAGACAGGGGGGAGAAATCAGCCCCAGCATTTT.